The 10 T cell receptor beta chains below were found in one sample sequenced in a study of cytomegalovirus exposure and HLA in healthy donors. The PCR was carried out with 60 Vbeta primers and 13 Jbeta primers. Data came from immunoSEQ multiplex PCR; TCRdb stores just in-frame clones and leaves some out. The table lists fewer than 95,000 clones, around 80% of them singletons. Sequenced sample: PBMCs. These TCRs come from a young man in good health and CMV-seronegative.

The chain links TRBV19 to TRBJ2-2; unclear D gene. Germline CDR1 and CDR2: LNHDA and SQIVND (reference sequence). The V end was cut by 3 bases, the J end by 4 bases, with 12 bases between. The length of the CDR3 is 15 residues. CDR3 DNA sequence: TGTGCCAGTAGTATGCTGGCACCCCCCACCGGGGAGCTGTTTTTT. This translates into CASSMLAPPTGELFF.

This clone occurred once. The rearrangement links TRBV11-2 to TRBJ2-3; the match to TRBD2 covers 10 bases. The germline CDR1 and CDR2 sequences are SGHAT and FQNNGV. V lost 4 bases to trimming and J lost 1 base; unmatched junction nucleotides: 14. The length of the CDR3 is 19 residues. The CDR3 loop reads CASSWSGGVPLKGTDTQYF. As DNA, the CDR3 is TGTGCCAGCAGCTGGAGCGGGGGGGTCCCTCTAAAAGGCACAGATACGCAGTATTTT.

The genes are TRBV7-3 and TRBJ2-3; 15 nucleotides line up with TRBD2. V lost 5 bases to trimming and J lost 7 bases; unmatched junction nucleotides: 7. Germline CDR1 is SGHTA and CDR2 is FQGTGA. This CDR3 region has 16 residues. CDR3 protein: CASSPSGTSGGYTQYF. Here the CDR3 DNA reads TGTGCCAGCAGCCCCTCCGGGACTAGCGGGGGGTATACGCAGTATTTT.

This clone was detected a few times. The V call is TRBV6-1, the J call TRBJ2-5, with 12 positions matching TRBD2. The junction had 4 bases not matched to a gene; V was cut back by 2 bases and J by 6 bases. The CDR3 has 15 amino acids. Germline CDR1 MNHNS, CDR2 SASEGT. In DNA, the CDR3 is TGTGCCAGCAGTGAACTAGCGGGAGGGGGGCAGACCCAGTACTTC. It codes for CASSELAGGGQTQYF.

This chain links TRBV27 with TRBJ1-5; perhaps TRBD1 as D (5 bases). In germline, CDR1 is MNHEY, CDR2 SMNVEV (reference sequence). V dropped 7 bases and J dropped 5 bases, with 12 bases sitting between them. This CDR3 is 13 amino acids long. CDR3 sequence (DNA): TGTGCCAGCACCCAGGGCAGAGATCAGCCCCAGCATTTT. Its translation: CASTQGRDQPQHF.

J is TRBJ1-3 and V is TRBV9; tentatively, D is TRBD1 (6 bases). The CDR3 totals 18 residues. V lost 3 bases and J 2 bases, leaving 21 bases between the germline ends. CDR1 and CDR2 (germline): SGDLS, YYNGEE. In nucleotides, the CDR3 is TGTGCCAGCAGCGGGTCCCGGGACATTCCCGACGCTGGAAACACCATATATTTT. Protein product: CASSGSRDIPDAGNTIYF. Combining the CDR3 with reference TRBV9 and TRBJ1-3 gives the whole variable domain DSGVTQTPKHLITATGQRVTLRCSPRSGDLSVYWYQQSLDQGLQFLIQYYNGEERAKGNILERFSAQQFPDLHSELNLSSLELGDSALYFCASSGSRDIPDAGNTIYFGEGSWLTVV.

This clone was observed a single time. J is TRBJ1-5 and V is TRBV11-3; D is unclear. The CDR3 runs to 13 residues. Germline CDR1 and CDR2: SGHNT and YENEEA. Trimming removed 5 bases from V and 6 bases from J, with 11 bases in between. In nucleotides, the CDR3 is TGTGCCAGCAGCGCTGGAGGCGGTCAGCCCCAGCATTTT. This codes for CASSAGGGQPQHF.

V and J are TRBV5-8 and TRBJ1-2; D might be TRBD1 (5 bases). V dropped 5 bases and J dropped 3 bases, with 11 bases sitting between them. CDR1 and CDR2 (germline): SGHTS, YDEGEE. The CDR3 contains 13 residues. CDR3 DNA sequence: TGTGCCAGCAGGGATGCGACAGACTATGGCTACACCTTC. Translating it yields CASRDATDYGYTF.

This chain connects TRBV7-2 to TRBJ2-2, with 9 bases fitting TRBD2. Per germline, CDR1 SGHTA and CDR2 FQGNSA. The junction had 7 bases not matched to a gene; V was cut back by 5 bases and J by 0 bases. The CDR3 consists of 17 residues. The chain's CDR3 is CASSISSGAANTGELFF. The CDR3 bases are TGTGCCAGCAGCATCTCTAGCGGGGCCGCGAACACCGGGGAGCTGTTTTTT.

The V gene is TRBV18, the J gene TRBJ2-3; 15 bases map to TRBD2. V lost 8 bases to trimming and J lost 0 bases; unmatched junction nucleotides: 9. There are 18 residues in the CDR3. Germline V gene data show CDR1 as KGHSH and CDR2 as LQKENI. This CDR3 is CASASGTSGGTSTDTQYF. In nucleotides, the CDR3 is TGTGCCAGCGCGTCCGGGACTAGCGGGGGGACAAGCACAGATACGCAGTATTTT.